This is a list of T cell receptor beta chains from one sample in a study of tumor-infiltrating lymphocytes in localized non-small cell lung cancer. Profiled with immunoSEQ multiplex PCR; TCRdb holds only in-frame clones, not every one. The repertoire consists of 2,900 or so clones, with 45% to 70% occurring once and the leading ten covering around 20%. The sample consisted of uninvolved lung tissue not adjacent to the tumor. Receptors originate from a human donor with non-small cell lung cancer. The CDR3 runs from the conserved cysteine through the conserved F or W. The order of the fields is J gene, clone size, D gene, V gene, CDR3 protein, CDR3 DNA. A D gene is named only where the DNA matches it firmly. Expanded clones get a size class; other rows say once, few or many, or leave the size out.

j_call: TRBJ2-7
clone_size: .
d_call: TRBD2
v_call: TRBV4-1
cdr3_aa: CASSRGGDDEQYF
cdr3_nt: TGCGCCAGCAGCCGGGGGGGGGACGACGAGCAGTACTTC

j_call: TRBJ2-3
clone_size: .
d_call: .
v_call: TRBV6-5
cdr3_aa: CASRRDDADTQYF
cdr3_nt: TGTGCCAGCCGGAGAGACGATGCAGATACGCAGTATTTT

j_call: TRBJ2-7
clone_size: .
d_call: TRBD1
v_call: TRBV27
cdr3_aa: CASNKSPGQGAGEQYF
cdr3_nt: TGTGCCAGCAACAAGTCCCCTGGACAGGGGGCAGGGGAGCAGTACTTC

j_call: TRBJ2-7
clone_size: .
d_call: .
v_call: TRBV29-1
cdr3_aa: CSVIGGIYEQYF
cdr3_nt: TGCAGCGTTATTGGTGGGATCTACGAGCAGTACTTC

j_call: TRBJ2-2
clone_size: .
d_call: .
v_call: TRBV5-1
cdr3_aa: CASSWGGQGPNTGELFF
cdr3_nt: TGCGCCAGCAGCTGGGGGGGGCAGGGGCCGAACACCGGGGAGCTGTTTTTT

j_call: TRBJ1-5
clone_size: .
d_call: .
v_call: TRBV7-2
cdr3_aa: CASSPEGPNQPQHF
cdr3_nt: TGTGCCAGCAGCCCGGAGGGCCCCAATCAGCCCCAGCATTTT

j_call: TRBJ2-1
clone_size: few
d_call: TRBD2
v_call: TRBV7-2
cdr3_aa: CASSSPGLAGGHEQFF
cdr3_nt: TGTGCCAGCAGCTCGCCGGGACTAGCGGGGGGGCATGAGCAGTTCTTC

j_call: TRBJ1-3
clone_size: few
d_call: .
v_call: TRBV30
cdr3_aa: CAWKASGNTIYF
cdr3_nt: TGTGCCTGGAAGGCCTCTGGAAACACCATATATTTT

j_call: TRBJ2-5
clone_size: .
d_call: .
v_call: TRBV7-3
cdr3_aa: CASSSTGTWGETQYF
cdr3_nt: TGTGCCAGCAGCTCGACAGGGACTTGGGGAGAGACCCAGTACTTC

j_call: TRBJ2-2
clone_size: once
d_call: TRBD2
v_call: TRBV7-6
cdr3_aa: CASSPILALTGELFF
cdr3_nt: TGTGCCAGCAGCCCAATACTAGCGCTCACCGGGGAGCTGTTTTTT

j_call: TRBJ1-1
clone_size: large
d_call: .
v_call: TRBV7-9
cdr3_aa: CASSPDVWDGATEAFF
cdr3_nt: TGTGCCAGCAGCCCCGATGTCTGGGACGGGGCCACTGAAGCTTTCTTT

j_call: TRBJ1-1
clone_size: .
d_call: .
v_call: TRBV6-5
cdr3_aa: CASSYSSNTEAFF
cdr3_nt: TGTGCCAGCAGTTACTCCTCGAACACTGAAGCTTTCTTT

j_call: TRBJ2-7
clone_size: .
d_call: .
v_call: TRBV19
cdr3_aa: CASGRGDYEQYF
cdr3_nt: TGTGCCAGTGGCAGGGGGGACTACGAGCAGTACTTC

j_call: TRBJ2-5
clone_size: few
d_call: .
v_call: TRBV7-2
cdr3_aa: CASSPQGGRETQYF
cdr3_nt: TGTGCCAGCAGCCCGCAGGGGGGCAGAGAGACCCAGTACTTC

j_call: TRBJ2-3
clone_size: few
d_call: TRBD2
v_call: TRBV11-2
cdr3_aa: CASSLLAGGEPTDTQYF
cdr3_nt: TGTGCCAGCAGCTTACTAGCGGGAGGGGAACCCACAGATACGCAGTATTTT

j_call: TRBJ2-7
clone_size: .
d_call: TRBD1
v_call: TRBV5-1
cdr3_aa: CASSDTDRVYEQYF
cdr3_nt: TGCGCCAGCAGCGACACGGACAGGGTCTACGAGCAGTACTTC

j_call: TRBJ2-3
clone_size: once
d_call: .
v_call: TRBV9
cdr3_aa: CASSVEDFLSSTDTQYF
cdr3_nt: TGTGCCAGCAGCGTAGAGGATTTTCTAAGCAGCACAGATACGCAGTATTTT

j_call: TRBJ1-5
clone_size: .
d_call: .
v_call: TRBV5-1
cdr3_aa: CASSQSGGGNQPQHF
cdr3_nt: TGCGCCAGCAGCCAATCCGGGGGGGGAAATCAGCCCCAGCATTTT

j_call: TRBJ1-2
clone_size: .
d_call: .
v_call: TRBV19
cdr3_aa: CASSTLQGPYGYTF
cdr3_nt: TGTGCCAGTAGTACGCTGCAGGGGCCCTATGGCTACACCTTC

j_call: TRBJ1-6
clone_size: .
d_call: .
v_call: TRBV7-9
cdr3_aa: CASSLLGRRDSPLHF
cdr3_nt: TGTGCCAGCAGCTTACTTGGCAGGAGGGATTCACCCCTCCACTTT

j_call: TRBJ2-7
clone_size: .
d_call: .
v_call: TRBV15
cdr3_aa: CATSRDLGVEQYF
cdr3_nt: TGTGCCACCAGCAGAGATCTTGGGGTCGAGCAGTACTTC

j_call: TRBJ1-5
clone_size: .
d_call: .
v_call: TRBV7-2
cdr3_aa: CASSQFKNQPQHF
cdr3_nt: TGTGCCAGCAGCCAATTCAAGAATCAGCCCCAGCATTTT

j_call: TRBJ1-2
clone_size: .
d_call: .
v_call: TRBV4-3
cdr3_aa: CASSQDWRGEGGYTF
cdr3_nt: TGCGCCAGCAGCCAAGACTGGCGTGGGGAGGGTGGCTACACCTTC

j_call: TRBJ1-1
clone_size: .
d_call: .
v_call: TRBV28
cdr3_aa: CASSPGQNTEAFF
cdr3_nt: TGTGCCAGCAGTCCCGGACAGAACACTGAAGCTTTCTTT

j_call: TRBJ1-4
clone_size: .
d_call: .
v_call: TRBV6-6
cdr3_aa: CASSSSSRKLFF
cdr3_nt: TGTGCCAGCAGCTCTTCGAGTAGAAAACTGTTTTTT

j_call: TRBJ2-1
clone_size: few
d_call: .
v_call: TRBV21-1
cdr3_aa: CASSRRLKRQPNEQFF
cdr3_nt: TGTGCCAGCAGCCGAAGGTTAAAGCGGCAACCGAATGAGCAGTTCTTC

j_call: TRBJ2-7
clone_size: .
d_call: .
v_call: TRBV27
cdr3_aa: CARPLEQYF
cdr3_nt: TGTGCCAGGCCCCTCGAGCAGTACTTC

j_call: TRBJ2-6
clone_size: .
d_call: .
v_call: TRBV4-1
cdr3_aa: CASSQESRATGANVLTF
cdr3_nt: TGCGCCAGCAGCCAAGAAAGCAGGGCAACTGGGGCCAACGTCCTGACTTTC

j_call: TRBJ2-1
clone_size: .
d_call: TRBD2
v_call: TRBV27
cdr3_aa: CASSPLTLTSGRAYEQFF
cdr3_nt: TGTGCCAGCAGTCCACTAACATTGACTAGCGGGAGGGCCTATGAGCAGTTCTTC

j_call: TRBJ2-7
clone_size: few
d_call: .
v_call: TRBV5-1
cdr3_aa: CASSPRAGSYEQYF
cdr3_nt: TGCGCCAGCAGCCCGAGGGCAGGGTCTTACGAGCAGTACTTC

j_call: TRBJ1-2
clone_size: .
d_call: .
v_call: TRBV19
cdr3_aa: CASSTRQRLNYGYTF
cdr3_nt: TGTGCCAGTAGTACACGACAAAGACTTAACTATGGCTACACCTTC

j_call: TRBJ2-3
clone_size: .
d_call: TRBD2
v_call: TRBV30
cdr3_aa: CAWSVTSGITDTQYF
cdr3_nt: TGTGCCTGGAGTGTAACTAGCGGGATCACAGATACGCAGTATTTT

j_call: TRBJ2-7
clone_size: few
d_call: .
v_call: TRBV28
cdr3_aa: CASGIDSSYEQYF
cdr3_nt: TGTGCCAGCGGTATAGACAGTTCCTACGAGCAGTACTTC

j_call: TRBJ2-5
clone_size: few
d_call: .
v_call: TRBV7-2
cdr3_aa: CASKERNQETQYF
cdr3_nt: TGTGCCAGCAAGGAGCGGAACCAAGAGACCCAGTACTTC

j_call: TRBJ2-1
clone_size: medium-sized
d_call: TRBD1
v_call: TRBV5-4
cdr3_aa: CASSASRGQVNEQFF
cdr3_nt: TGTGCCAGCAGCGCGAGCAGGGGGCAAGTTAATGAGCAGTTCTTC

j_call: TRBJ1-1
clone_size: few
d_call: .
v_call: TRBV6-4
cdr3_aa: CASSANPGQTEAFF
cdr3_nt: TGTGCCAGCAGCGCCAACCCCGGACAGACTGAAGCTTTCTTT

j_call: TRBJ2-7
clone_size: .
d_call: .
v_call: TRBV6-1
cdr3_aa: CASRNSYEQYF
cdr3_nt: TGTGCCAGCAGGAACTCCTACGAGCAGTACTTC

j_call: TRBJ1-5
clone_size: .
d_call: .
v_call: TRBV7-2
cdr3_aa: CASSLGPGDQPQHF
cdr3_nt: TGTGCCAGCAGCTTAGGACCAGGGGATCAGCCCCAGCATTTT

j_call: TRBJ2-5
clone_size: .
d_call: .
v_call: TRBV5-1
cdr3_aa: CASSLGGVQETQYF
cdr3_nt: TGCGCCAGCAGCTTGGGTGGAGTCCAAGAGACCCAGTACTTC

j_call: TRBJ2-7
clone_size: large
d_call: .
v_call: TRBV6-5
cdr3_aa: CASSYQGREQYF
cdr3_nt: TGTGCCAGCAGTTACCAAGGGCGCGAGCAGTACTTC

j_call: TRBJ1-2
clone_size: .
d_call: .
v_call: TRBV19
cdr3_aa: CASSTLRRGDGYTF
cdr3_nt: TGTGCCAGTAGTACCCTGCGGAGGGGCGATGGCTACACCTTC

j_call: TRBJ1-1
clone_size: few
d_call: .
v_call: TRBV27
cdr3_aa: CASSPTLQGRAFF
cdr3_nt: TGTGCCAGCAGTCCCACTCTTCAGGGTAGAGCTTTCTTT

j_call: TRBJ2-1
clone_size: .
d_call: TRBD2
v_call: TRBV9
cdr3_aa: CASSVGTSHNEQFF
cdr3_nt: TGTGCCAGCAGCGTCGGGACTAGCCACAATGAGCAGTTCTTC

j_call: TRBJ2-3
clone_size: few
d_call: .
v_call: TRBV7-6
cdr3_aa: CASTSSRSTDTQYF
cdr3_nt: TGTGCCAGCACCTCTAGCAGAAGCACAGATACGCAGTATTTT

j_call: TRBJ1-2
clone_size: few
d_call: TRBD1
v_call: TRBV6-5
cdr3_aa: CASSSGQGRGGYTF
cdr3_nt: TGTGCCAGCAGTTCCGGACAGGGCCGAGGAGGCTACACCTTC

j_call: TRBJ1-1
clone_size: .
d_call: .
v_call: TRBV28
cdr3_aa: CASSLFSSGTAAFF
cdr3_nt: TGTGCCAGCAGTTTATTTAGTTCAGGGACCGCAGCTTTCTTT

j_call: TRBJ2-2
clone_size: few
d_call: .
v_call: TRBV4-2
cdr3_aa: CASSQMRGVGFGELFF
cdr3_nt: TGTGCCAGCAGCCAAATGAGGGGGGTAGGCTTCGGGGAGCTGTTTTTT

j_call: TRBJ2-7
clone_size: .
d_call: TRBD1
v_call: TRBV4-1
cdr3_aa: CASRDRVDTYEQYF
cdr3_nt: TGCGCCAGCAGGGACAGGGTCGATACCTACGAGCAGTACTTC

j_call: TRBJ2-1
clone_size: few
d_call: TRBD2
v_call: TRBV7-8
cdr3_aa: CASSPAGRANNEQFF
cdr3_nt: TGTGCCAGCAGCCCCGCGGGGAGGGCTAACAATGAGCAGTTCTTC

j_call: TRBJ1-1
clone_size: medium-sized
d_call: .
v_call: TRBV10-1
cdr3_aa: CASSEFHNTEAFF
cdr3_nt: TGCGCCAGCAGTGAGTTTCACAACACTGAAGCTTTCTTT

j_call: TRBJ2-5
clone_size: .
d_call: TRBD2
v_call: TRBV28
cdr3_aa: CARGGETQYF
cdr3_nt: TGTGCCAGGGGGGGGGAGACCCAGTACTTC

j_call: TRBJ2-7
clone_size: few
d_call: .
v_call: TRBV6-6
cdr3_aa: CASKGVEQYF
cdr3_nt: TGTGCCAGCAAGGGAGTCGAGCAGTACTTC